The clone carrying this TCR beta chain was seen many times. Its cognate antigen is unknown. All patients were treatment-naive before thyroid surgery. V was trimmed by 0 bases and J by 2 bases, leaving 18 bases between them. There are 18 residues in the CDR3. The germline gives CDR1 MGHRA, CDR2 YSYEKL. In the authors' methods: Differences in CDR3 between clinicopathological groups were drawn on to build a classifier intended to discriminate distant-metastatic papillary thyroid cancer patients. TCRdb redid the clone calls on the PCR reads using MiXCR. The V and J calls and clone size are TCRdb's, not the authors'. The sample holds more than 9,500 clones, around 25% seen once. The data originate from a study of metastatic and nonmetastatic thyroid tumors. As for the study in general: Where malignant and benign thyroid patients were concerned, repertoires were compared across blood and tumor or nodule tissue. Study-wide results and limits: For both blood and tumor, malignant thyroid tumors reportedly showed significantly higher TCR beta diversity than benign nodules did.

The clonotype originates from a male donor with papillary thyroid cancer or a benign thyroid nodule (not recorded which). Some clones in this sample may be carry-over from other donors' samples. The V call is TRBV4-1, the J call TRBJ2-3; a weak D match, TRBD2 (5 bases). Material: adjacent normal tissue. For the CDR3, the DNA is TGCGCCAGCAGCCAAGATCTGGCACTCGACTATGTCACAGATACGCAGTATTTT. It codes for CASSQDLALDYVTDTQYF.